This is a list of T cell receptor beta chains from one sample in a study of OX40 agonist ivuxolimab in advanced cancers. Sequencing was performed with immunoSEQ multiplex PCR; in TCRdb, only in-frame clones are kept and a portion is missing. The sample shows 46,000 or so clones, more than 70% of them seen only once. Sequenced here: CD4+ or CD8+ T cells sorted from blood, sampled in a trial of the OX40 agonist ivuxolimab. The receptors stem from an adult with an advanced solid tumor such as melanoma, head and neck, liver or kidney cancer. Both conserved end residues are part of each CDR3. A D gene is named only where the DNA matches it firmly. Size values are once, few and many counts, or a class for expanded clones, and some rows have none.

V gene	CDR3 length	D gene	clone size	J gene	CDR3 DNA	CDR3 protein
TRBV6-5	15	TRBD1	.	TRBJ1-6	TGTGCCAGCAGACCGATGCAGGGGGCGAATTCACCCCTCCACTTT	CASRPMQGANSPLHF
TRBV7-3	14	.	.	TRBJ2-7	TGTGCCAGCAGCTTAGTTGACACTTCCTACGAGCAGTACTTC	CASSLVDTSYEQYF
TRBV4-2	14	.	.	TRBJ1-1	TGTGCCAGCAGCCAAGATACGGGGTACGCTGAAGCTTTCTTT	CASSQDTGYAEAFF
TRBV11-3	16	TRBD2	few	TRBJ2-2	TGTGCCAGCAGCTTGGGACTAGCGGGGAACACCGGGGAGCTGTTTTTT	CASSLGLAGNTGELFF
TRBV4-1	16	TRBD2	.	TRBJ2-1	TGCGCCAGCAGCCGCCAACTAGCGGGAAGGTTTGATGAGCAGTTCTTC	CASSRQLAGRFDEQFF
TRBV5-6	15	TRBD1	once	TRBJ1-5	TGTGCCAGGGACAGGGGCCACAATAGCAATCAGCCCCAGCATTTT	CARDRGHNSNQPQHF
TRBV18	16	.	.	TRBJ2-2	TGTGCCAGCTCACCAAACCGGCAGGGAAACACCGGGGAGCTGTTTTTT	CASSPNRQGNTGELFF
TRBV5-1	11	.	few	TRBJ2-5	TGCGCCAGCAGCTTACAAGAGACCCAGTACTTC	CASSLQETQYF
TRBV9	19	TRBD1	few	TRBJ1-3	TGTGCCAGCAGCACCGACCCCCGGGACAGGGGTTTATCTGGAAACACCATATATTTT	CASSTDPRDRGLSGNTIYF
TRBV5-4	15	.	.	TRBJ2-5	TGTGCCAGCAGTCTAGACGGGGCGAGGAGGGAGACCCAGTACTTC	CASSLDGARRETQYF
TRBV11-2	15	.	.	TRBJ1-1	TGTGCCAGCAGCCCGGAGCCTGGGAGGAACACTGAAGCTTTCTTT	CASSPEPGRNTEAFF
TRBV7-3	14	.	few	TRBJ2-3	TGTGCCAGCAGCCCGGGACTTAACACAGATACGCAGTATTTT	CASSPGLNTDTQYF
TRBV30	16	TRBD1	.	TRBJ1-2	TGTGCCTGGACCCCTCGTGGCCAGGGGGCTCTATATGGCTACACCTTC	CAWTPRGQGALYGYTF
TRBV7-3	13	.	.	TRBJ2-7	TGTGCCAGCAGCTCCACCGGCCCCTACGAGCAGTACTTC	CASSSTGPYEQYF
TRBV11-3	17	TRBD2	.	TRBJ2-7	TGTGCCAGCAGCGGATTACAAGGGACTAGCGGGAGTTACGAGCAGTACTTC	CASSGLQGTSGSYEQYF
TRBV7-2	13	.	.	TRBJ2-7	TGTGCCAGCAGCGAATCGCGGGTCTTAGAGCAGTACTTC	CASSESRVLEQYF
TRBV5-1	13	.	.	TRBJ1-1	TGCGCCAGCAGCTTGGGGCGTGAGACTGAAGCTTTCTTT	CASSLGRETEAFF